This is a list of T cell receptor beta chains from one sample in a study of shared T cell receptors in the human thymus. Sequenced by immunoSEQ multiplex PCR; TCRdb stores in-frame clones only, minus some. The sample yields hundreds of thousands of clones, around 87% seen once. These same data were also listed under a study on human thymus T cells.

Sequencing used thymocytes. The receptors were sampled from a boy under two years old with a congenital heart defect. Each CDR3 is given with its conserved first and last residue. The D gene is left open where the match is weak. The size entry is marked missing in some rows and otherwise reads once, few, many or a size class.

CDR3: CASSLGPLAGGSEQYF
DNA: TGCGCCAGCAGCTTGGGGCCACTAGCGGGAGGGTCCGAGCAGTACTTC
size: -
D: TRBD2
J: TRBJ2-7
V: TRBV5-1

CDR3: CASSPSFCRRRGYYGYTF
DNA: TGTGCCAGCAGTCCCTCGTTTTGTAGGCGGAGGGGTTACTATGGCTACACCTTC
size: -
D: -
J: TRBJ1-2
V: TRBV27

CDR3: CASRSGGRRSEQYF
DNA: TGTGCCAGCCGGTCCGGCGGGAGACGCAGCGAGCAGTACTTC
size: -
D: TRBD2
J: TRBJ2-7
V: TRBV11-3

CDR3: CASRDTNEQFF
DNA: TGTGCCAGCAGAGACACCAATGAGCAGTTCTTC
size: -
D: -
J: TRBJ2-1
V: TRBV27

CDR3: CASSQEGDGKGTGELFF
DNA: TGCGCCAGCAGCCAAGAGGGAGACGGGAAGGGAACCGGGGAGCTGTTTTTT
size: -
D: -
J: TRBJ2-2
V: TRBV4-3

CDR3: CASSYGTLYEQYF
DNA: TGTGCCAGCAGTTATGGGACTTTATACGAGCAGTACTTC
size: -
D: -
J: TRBJ2-7
V: TRBV6-5

CDR3: CASSLLTSGRINGYEQYF
DNA: TGTGCCAGCAGCTTGCTGACTAGCGGAAGAATAAATGGGTACGAGCAGTACTTC
size: -
D: TRBD2
J: TRBJ2-7
V: TRBV5-6

CDR3: CASSLAQDNQPQHF
DNA: TGTGCCAGCAGTTTGGCGCAGGACAATCAGCCCCAGCATTTT
size: -
D: -
J: TRBJ1-5
V: TRBV28

CDR3: CASSIGLAANQETQYF
DNA: TGCGCCAGCAGCATAGGACTAGCGGCCAACCAAGAGACCCAGTACTTC
size: -
D: TRBD2
J: TRBJ2-5
V: TRBV5-1

CDR3: CASSLYTPQRGIYEQYF
DNA: TGCGCCAGCAGCTTGTATACCCCCCAGCGGGGCATCTACGAGCAGTACTTC
size: -
D: TRBD2
J: TRBJ2-7
V: TRBV5-1

CDR3: CASSQTTGRNTEAFF
DNA: TGTGCCAGCAGCCAGACGACAGGGAGGAACACTGAAGCTTTCTTT
size: -
D: TRBD1
J: TRBJ1-1
V: TRBV4-2

CDR3: CASSSRRGYEQYF
DNA: TGTGCTAGCAGCTCGCGCAGGGGCTACGAGCAGTACTTC
size: -
D: -
J: TRBJ2-7
V: TRBV7-7

CDR3: CASSPGGGGTGETQYF
DNA: TGTGCCAGCAGCCCTGGCGGGGGGGGGACCGGAGAGACCCAGTACTTC
size: -
D: TRBD2
J: TRBJ2-5
V: TRBV11-3

CDR3: CATSRDHSGMTGPTNEKLFF
DNA: TGTGCCACCAGCAGAGATCACTCGGGAATGACAGGCCCAACTAATGAAAAACTGTTTTTT
size: -
D: -
J: TRBJ1-4
V: TRBV15

CDR3: CASSPFGTGSHEQYF
DNA: TGCGCCAGCAGCCCTTTTGGGACAGGGTCCCACGAGCAGTACTTC
size: -
D: TRBD1
J: TRBJ2-7
V: TRBV4-1

CDR3: CASSPWGVLPPHDEQFF
DNA: TGTGCTAGCAGCCCATGGGGGGTCCTTCCCCCCCACGATGAGCAGTTCTTC
size: -
D: -
J: TRBJ2-1
V: TRBV7-7

CDR3: CASSRRGSGSYNEQFF
DNA: TGTGCCAGCAGCAGGAGAGGTAGCGGATCCTACAATGAGCAGTTCTTC
size: once
D: -
J: TRBJ2-1
V: TRBV7-2

CDR3: CASSQGGGSTDTQYF
DNA: TGCGCCAGCAGCCAAGGGGGCGGGAGCACAGATACGCAGTATTTT
size: -
D: TRBD1
J: TRBJ2-3
V: TRBV5-1

CDR3: CASSEAHRMADYGNQPQHF
DNA: TGTGCCAGCAGTGAAGCGCACAGGATGGCGGACTATGGGAATCAGCCCCAGCATTTT
size: -
D: -
J: TRBJ1-5
V: TRBV6-1

CDR3: CAISEGASGTNTGELFF
DNA: TGTGCCATCAGTGAGGGGGCTAGCGGAACGAACACCGGGGAGCTGTTTTTT
size: -
D: TRBD2
J: TRBJ2-2
V: TRBV10-3

CDR3: CASSLVQGAGDTQYF
DNA: TGTGCCAGCAGCTTGGTACAGGGGGCGGGAGATACGCAGTATTTT
size: -
D: TRBD1
J: TRBJ2-3
V: TRBV5-6

CDR3: CASSLLWAGLSITGQETQYF
DNA: TGTGCCAGCAGCTTGCTGTGGGCAGGCTTAAGCATAACGGGACAAGAGACCCAGTACTTC
size: -
D: -
J: TRBJ2-5
V: TRBV5-4

CDR3: CASSPTSGRIYNEQFF
DNA: TGTGCCAGCAGTCCGACTAGCGGGAGGATCTACAATGAGCAGTTCTTC
size: -
D: TRBD2
J: TRBJ2-1
V: TRBV7-3

CDR3: CASSHRLAGGAQYF
DNA: TGTGCCAGCAGCCACCGACTAGCGGGAGGAGCGCAGTATTTT
size: -
D: TRBD2
J: TRBJ2-3
V: TRBV14

CDR3: CASSDLTSAFYYEQYF
DNA: TGTGCCAGCAGTGACCTTACTAGCGCATTTTACTACGAGCAGTACTTC
size: -
D: TRBD2
J: TRBJ2-7
V: TRBV6-1

CDR3: CASSLTRTFSTDTQYF
DNA: TGTGCCAGCAGTTTGACCAGGACTTTCTCCACAGATACGCAGTATTTT
size: -
D: -
J: TRBJ2-3
V: TRBV27

CDR3: CASSRAGREQYF
DNA: TGTGCCAGCAGCCGCGCGGGGCGCGAGCAGTACTTC
size: -
D: -
J: TRBJ2-7
V: TRBV7-9

CDR3: CASSGGLAGLTGPDTQYF
DNA: TGTGCCAGCAGCGGGGGACTAGCAGGGCTTACGGGCCCAGATACGCAGTATTTT
size: -
D: TRBD2
J: TRBJ2-3
V: TRBV5-4

CDR3: CASSPRAGGNTIYF
DNA: TGTGCCAGCTCACCACGGGCAGGAGGAAACACCATATATTTT
size: -
D: -
J: TRBJ1-3
V: TRBV18

CDR3: CASSFPPPRAGEDEQYF
DNA: TGTGCCAGCAGCTTTCCCCCGCCGAGAGCGGGAGAAGACGAGCAGTACTTC
size: -
D: TRBD2
J: TRBJ2-7
V: TRBV7-6

CDR3: CASSLDATGTDTQYF
DNA: TGTGCCAGCAGCTTGGATGCCACGGGCACAGATACGCAGTATTTT
size: -
D: -
J: TRBJ2-3
V: TRBV5-4

CDR3: CAIREQGDNYGYTF
DNA: TGTGCCATCAGAGAGCAGGGCGATAACTATGGCTACACCTTC
size: -
D: -
J: TRBJ1-2
V: TRBV10-3

CDR3: CASSQGKRGTGLETQYF
DNA: TGCGCCAGCAGCCAAGGGAAGAGGGGGACAGGGCTAGAGACCCAGTACTTC
size: -
D: TRBD1
J: TRBJ2-5
V: TRBV4-1

CDR3: CASRPTGNYGYTF
DNA: TGTGCCAGCCGACCGACAGGGAACTATGGCTACACCTTC
size: few
D: TRBD1
J: TRBJ1-2
V: TRBV28

CDR3: CASSEFAGGAYNEQFF
DNA: TGTGCCAGCAGTGAATTCGCGGGAGGGGCCTACAATGAGCAGTTCTTC
size: once
D: TRBD2
J: TRBJ2-1
V: TRBV2

CDR3: CASSLVGTSTDTQYF
DNA: TGTGCCAGCAGTTTGGTGGGGACAAGCACAGATACGCAGTATTTT
size: -
D: -
J: TRBJ2-3
V: TRBV27

CDR3: CASSPKEGYEQYF
DNA: TGTGCCAGCAGCCCCAAGGAGGGCTACGAGCAGTACTTC
size: -
D: -
J: TRBJ2-7
V: TRBV7-2

CDR3: CASSPDSTILAGGAYEQYF
DNA: TGTGCCAGCAGTCCCGACTCTACCATACTAGCGGGAGGGGCCTACGAGCAGTACTTC
size: once
D: TRBD2
J: TRBJ2-7
V: TRBV28

CDR3: CASSNYREPFAGANVLTF
DNA: TGTGCCAGTAGCAATTACCGGGAGCCCTTTGCGGGGGCCAACGTCCTGACTTTC
size: -
D: -
J: TRBJ2-6
V: TRBV19

CDR3: CASSASGRESYEQYF
DNA: TGTGCCAGCAGCGCTAGCGGGAGGGAATCCTACGAGCAGTACTTC
size: -
D: TRBD2
J: TRBJ2-7
V: TRBV9

CDR3: CASSLGPPSSGRPYEQYF
DNA: TGTGCCAGCAGCTTAGGGCCCCCCTCTAGCGGCCGTCCCTACGAGCAGTACTTC
size: -
D: TRBD2
J: TRBJ2-7
V: TRBV7-6

CDR3: CASSQDRVGNSVDEQFF
DNA: TGCGCCAGCAGCCAAGACCGAGTCGGTAATAGTGTGGATGAGCAGTTCTTC
size: -
D: -
J: TRBJ2-1
V: TRBV4-1

CDR3: CASSSQAGGRTDTQYF
DNA: TGCGCCAGCAGCTCCCAAGCGGGCGGGAGAACAGATACGCAGTATTTT
size: -
D: TRBD2
J: TRBJ2-3
V: TRBV5-1

CDR3: CASGTSGSRGKNIQYF
DNA: TGTGCCAGCGGGACTAGCGGGAGTCGGGGCAAAAACATTCAGTACTTC
size: -
D: TRBD2
J: TRBJ2-4
V: TRBV6-6

CDR3: CASSPNPGHFYGYTF
DNA: TGTGCCAGTAGTCCCAATCCGGGACACTTCTATGGCTACACCTTC
size: -
D: -
J: TRBJ1-2
V: TRBV19

CDR3: CAISEPFGGHSTNEKLFF
DNA: TGTGCCATCAGTGAGCCGTTCGGCGGTCACTCAACTAATGAAAAACTGTTTTTT
size: -
D: -
J: TRBJ1-4
V: TRBV10-3

CDR3: CASSWERETVNEQFF
DNA: TGTGCCAGCAGCTGGGAGCGGGAGACGGTCAATGAGCAGTTCTTC
size: -
D: TRBD2
J: TRBJ2-1
V: TRBV5-6

CDR3: CSASRSGQDF
DNA: TGCAGTGCTAGTCGGTCGGGACAGGACTTC
size: -
D: TRBD1
J: TRBJ2-7
V: TRBV20-1

CDR3: CASSPTGTSLDEQYF
DNA: TGTGCCAGCAGTCCTACCGGGACTAGCTTGGACGAGCAGTACTTC
size: -
D: TRBD2
J: TRBJ2-7
V: TRBV28